Following are 24 T cell receptor beta chains from one sample sequenced in a study of shared clonotypes between healthy human individuals. Measured with immunoSEQ multiplex PCR; TCRdb has only the in-frame clones, and not every one. The sample yields about 580,000 clones, about 98% seen once. In the naive CD8 group, cells lacked CD45RO and were positively selected for CCR7, so terminally differentiated effector memory CD45RA+ cells were left out. Sequencing input: naive CD8+ T cells sorted from blood. All receptors derive from a young man in good health.

The rearrangement links TRBV9 to TRBJ2-1; TRBD2 matches 14 bases. CDR1 is SGDLS, CDR2 YYNGEE, per germline. The CDR3 is made up of 19 amino acids. V lost 5 bases to trimming and J lost 0 bases; unmatched junction nucleotides: 10. CDR3 sequence reads: CASSDPGLAGASSYNEQFF. CDR3 sequence (DNA): TGTGCCAGCAGTGACCCGGGACTAGCGGGAGCGAGCTCCTACAATGAGCAGTTCTTC.

V gene TRBV29-1 combines with J gene TRBJ2-1; TRBD2 matches at 11 bases. The V gene end was trimmed by 7 bases and the J gene end by 4 bases; junction bases not matched to a gene: 3. Germline V gene data show CDR1 as SQVTM and CDR2 as ANQGSEA. CDR3 length equals 13 residues. Here the CDR3 reads CSAGTSGYNEQFF. CDR3 nucleotide sequence: TGCAGCGCGGGGACTAGCGGATACAATGAGCAGTTCTTC.

This clone was observed once. The V gene is TRBV27, the J gene TRBJ1-1, with 9 bases lining up with TRBD1. Germline lookup yields CDR1 MNHEY and CDR2 SMNVEV (reference sequence). The CDR3 contains 15 residues. The trim removed 5 bases at V and 6 bases at J, leaving 10 bases unmatched. The CDR3 DNA sequence: TGTGCCAGCAGTGGCCGGACAGGGGCAAATCCTGAAGCTTTCTTT. Its translation is CASSGRTGANPEAFF.

This clone was seen only once. The V gene is TRBV7-6, the J gene TRBJ2-2; the D gene could be TRBD1 or TRBD2 (5 bases each). Germline CDR1 and CDR2: SGHVS and FNYEAQ. This CDR3 is 17 amino acids long. V lost 5 bases, J lost 6 bases, and 22 bases lay in between. Here the CDR3 DNA reads TGTGCCAGCAGCCATATCGGGGAACAGGTGGGACCCGGGGAGCTGTTTTTT. This codes for CASSHIGEQVGPGELFF.

In the case of this clone: At the DNA level, this CDR3 is encoded by other sequences in the same sample as well. This rearrangement joins TRBV7-9 to TRBJ2-7; TRBD2 matches 7 bases. V lost 1 base, J lost 1 base, and 4 bases stayed unmatched. The CDR3 is made up of 15 amino acids. The germline CDR1 and CDR2 sequences are SEHNR and FQNEAQ (reference sequence). CDR3 coding DNA: TGTGCCAGCAGCTTAGTAGCTAGCGGATCCTACGAGCAGTACTTC. It yields the protein CASSLVASGSYEQYF.

The chain combines TRBV5-1 with TRBJ2-5; 8 bases match TRBD2. The CDR3 length is 17 residues. The germline CDR1 and CDR2 sequences are SGHRS and YFSETQ. The junction had 8 bases not matched to a gene; V was cut back by 0 bases and J by 1 base. As DNA, the CDR3 is TGCGCCAGCAGCTTGGCGATCCGGGAGGGGAGCCAAGAGACCCAGTACTTC. Its protein product is CASSLAIREGSQETQYF.

The rearrangement uses TRBV10-1 and TRBJ2-1; tentative D call: TRBD2 (6 bases). Trimming removed 4 bases from V and 0 bases from J, with 13 bases in between. The CDR3 consists of 16 residues. CDR1 WNHNN and CDR2 SYGVQD come from the germline V gene (reference sequence). The CDR3 DNA sequence: TGCGCCAGCAGTGTCTCCTCGGGAGACTCCTACAATGAGCAGTTCTTC. Protein: CASSVSSGDSYNEQFF.

The rearrangement joins TRBV30 to TRBJ2-7, with 8 bases that match TRBD2. This CDR3 region has 15 residues. With V trimmed by 0 bases and J by 3 bases, 7 bases remained unmatched. Germline CDR1 and CDR2: GTSNPN and SVGIG (reference sequence). DNA for the CDR3: TGTGCCTGGAGTGTACCCAGCGGGAGCGTCTACGAGCAGTACTTC. This translates into CAWSVPSGSVYEQYF.

This chain joins TRBV7-9 and TRBJ2-7; no clear D. The V end lost 6 bases, the J end lost 1 base, and 7 bases lay between the germline ends. The CDR3 length is 12 residues. CDR1 is SEHNR and CDR2 is FQNEAQ in the germline V gene (reference sequence). The CDR3 DNA follows: TGTGCCAGCAGAGGTCAGTCCTACGAGCAGTACTTC. It translates to CASRGQSYEQYF.

Concerning this clone: Additional DNA sequences in this sample encode the identical CDR3. The gene calls are TRBV5-1 and TRBJ2-7, with D unclear. The V gene's germline CDR1 is SGHRS and CDR2 YFSETQ. Between the trimmed V and J ends, which lost 0 bases and 3 bases, there was a span of 10 bases. The CDR3 consists of 14 residues. The CDR3 sequence: CASSLAAGDYEQYF. CDR3 sequence (DNA): TGCGCCAGCAGCTTGGCGGCTGGGGACTACGAGCAGTACTTC.

The chain recombines TRBV27 with TRBJ2-7; TRBD1 matches 7 bases. The CDR3 is made up of 14 amino acids. Germline V gene sequence: CDR1 MNHEY, CDR2 SMNVEV (reference sequence). With 8 bases clipped from V and 3 bases from J, the junction kept 10 bases outside the gene matches. In DNA form, the CDR3 reads TGTGCCAGCGGTCACCGGGGACAGATCTACGAGCAGTACTTC. This sequence encodes CASGHRGQIYEQYF.

In this sample, this clone turned up once. This chain links TRBV7-9 with TRBJ1-2; 7 bases fit TRBD1. The CDR3 runs 13 residues. V lost 6 bases, J lost 5 bases, and 6 bases stayed unmatched. The germline CDR1 and CDR2 sequences are SEHNR and FQNEAQ (reference sequence). This chain's CDR3 is CASSPGQKYGYTF. CDR3 in DNA: TGTGCCAGCAGTCCGGGACAGAAGTATGGCTACACCTTC.

V and J are TRBV7-8 and TRBJ2-7, with D possibly matching TRBD2 (5 bases). The V gene's germline CDR1 is SGHVS and CDR2 FQNEAQ. V gave up 7 bases and J gave up 3 bases, with 10 bases separating them. The CDR3 length is 12 residues. CDR3 sequence (DNA): TGTGCCAGCACCTCGACTAACTACGAGCAGTACTTC. This translates into CASTSTNYEQYF.

The chain links TRBV19 to TRBJ2-6; D remains ambiguous. The V end was cut by 5 bases, the J end by 1 base, with 6 bases between. Germline CDR1 and CDR2: LNHDA and SQIVND (reference sequence). This CDR3 region has 14 residues. The CDR3, as DNA: TGTGCCAGTAGTCGAGCGTCTGGGGCCAACGTCCTGACTTTC. Its translation is CASSRASGANVLTF.

With respect to this clone: The germline gene is not matched at one end of the junction; a read error may be the cause. This chain links TRBV4-1 with TRBJ2-4; 7 nucleotides match TRBD2. Germline lookup yields CDR1 MGHRA and CDR2 YSYEKL. The CDR3 is 16 residues long. The CDR3: CASSPGGGRTNNIQYF. DNA for the CDR3: TGCGCCAGCAGCCCTGGGGGGGGACGGACCAATAACATTCAGTACTTC.

The rearrangement links TRBV11-3 to TRBJ2-3, with 8 bases fitting TRBD2. The length of the CDR3 is 15 residues. The junction had 5 bases not matched to a gene; V was cut back by 3 bases and J by 3 bases. Germline CDR1 reads SGHNT; CDR2 reads YENEEA. The CDR3 DNA is TGTGCCAGCAGCTTCGGGAGGGCCTCGACAGATACGCAGTATTTT. It codes for CASSFGRASTDTQYF.

The chain links TRBV6-1 to TRBJ2-1, with D perhaps matching TRBD1 or TRBD2 (5 bases each). The V end lost 2 bases, the J end lost 0 bases, and 11 bases lay between the germline ends. Looked up from germline, CDR1 is MNHNS and CDR2 is SASEGT. This CDR3 region has 16 residues. CDR3 nucleotide sequence: TGTGCCAGCAGTGAATACGGGGCAAGCTCCTACAATGAGCAGTTCTTC. Translated: CASSEYGASSYNEQFF.

The chain is built from TRBV29-1 and TRBJ1-1; D gene uncertain. V gave up 6 bases and J gave up 0 bases, with 14 bases separating them. The germline V gene has CDR1 SQVTM and CDR2 ANQGSEA. CDR3 length equals 14 residues. CDR3: CSVFSYALNTEAFF. In DNA form, the CDR3 reads TGCAGCGTGTTCAGCTACGCGTTGAACACTGAAGCTTTCTTT.

This clone was seen just once. This chain uses TRBV7-8 with TRBJ2-7; D uncertain. The CDR3 consists of 16 residues. V was pared by 2 bases and J by 0 bases, with 14 bases between. Germline CDR1 and CDR2: SGHVS and FQNEAQ. CDR3 amino acids: CASSLLSRILSYEQYF. CDR3 bases: TGTGCCAGCAGCTTATTAAGTCGAATCCTCTCCTACGAGCAGTACTTC.

This clone showed up just once. The chain uses TRBV5-6 and TRBJ1-3, with D maybe TRBD1 (5 bases). The germline V and J ends were trimmed by 1 base and 1 base, with 9 bases remaining between them. Germline CDR1 is SGHDT and CDR2 is YYEEEE. This CDR3 spans 15 amino acids. The CDR3, as DNA: TGTGCCAGCAGCTTGCAATGGGGGTCTGGAAACACCATATATTTT. This gives the protein CASSLQWGSGNTIYF.

The chain uses TRBV29-1 and TRBJ2-1; TRBD2 matches 10 bases. From germline, CDR1 is SQVTM and CDR2 ANQGSEA. The junction had 11 bases not matched to a gene; V was cut back by 3 bases and J by 9 bases. The CDR3 is made up of 15 amino acids. The CDR3 bases are TGCAGCGTTGATCCCGGACTAGCGGAGGGGATTGAGCAGTTCTTC. Translation gives CSVDPGLAEGIEQFF.

V is TRBV27 and J is TRBJ2-1; the match to TRBD2 covers 9 bases. Looked up from germline, CDR1 is MNHEY and CDR2 is SMNVEV (reference sequence). This CDR3 comprises 16 residues. Trimming took 4 bases from V and 2 from J; bases not matched to a gene: 6. Here the CDR3 reads CASSSGLAWTYNEQFF. CDR3 bases: TGTGCCAGCAGTTCAGGACTAGCGTGGACCTACAATGAGCAGTTCTTC.

This clone appeared a single time. The chain is built from TRBV19 and TRBJ2-1; 10 bases fit TRBD1. From germline, CDR1 is LNHDA and CDR2 SQIVND (reference sequence). The CDR3 spans 13 residues. With V trimmed by 4 bases and J by 7 bases, 1 base remained unmatched. In DNA, the CDR3 is TGTGCCAGTAGTACGGACAGGGGGAATGAGCAGTTCTTC. It translates to CASSTDRGNEQFF.

Worth noting for this clone: The same CDR3 can be traced to other DNA sequences in this sample. The chain is built from TRBV2 and TRBJ1-1, with D possibly TRBD1 on 5 matching bases. CDR3 size: 13 residues. Per germline, CDR1 SNHLY and CDR2 FYNNEI. The V gene lost 5 bases and the J gene lost 1 base, with 8 bases spanning the gap. The CDR3 nucleotides are TGTGCCAGCAGTCAGGGATGGAACACTGAAGCTTTCTTT. This translates into CASSQGWNTEAFF.